This TCR beta chain was found in a study of CD8+ T cells in alopecia areata. Whole-study results and caveats: Clonality in lesional scalp, especially alopecia totalis/universalis, exceeded that of normal scalp. Scalp sample sequencing also detects resident alphabeta T cells of normal skin. The study found TCR sharing across patients less clear than in mice, possibly for HLA reasons.

A remark on this clone: Its specificity is not known.

Germline CDR1 is MNHEY and CDR2 is SMNVEV (reference sequence). This CDR3 is 11 amino acids long. Trimming took 5 bases from V and 10 from J; bases not matched to a gene: 2. RNA was extracted and reverse transcribed into cDNA as the sequencing template. Measured with immunoSEQ multiplex PCR; TCRdb has only the in-frame clones, and not every one. The table shows 110,000 to 150,000 clones, with approximately 65% occurring only once. The rearrangement uses TRBV27 and TRBJ2-1; 7 bases align to TRBD2. The clonotype was recovered from a human donor in good health. Material: CD8+ T cells sorted from blood. The CDR3 here is CASSDSGEQFF. The CDR3 nucleotides are TGTGCCAGCAGTGATAGCGGGGAGCAGTTCTTC.